This T cell receptor beta chain was captured in a study of response to subunit inactivated influenza vaccine (dated by TCRdb to 2017 to 2018). General notes on the study: The study used deep quantitative T cell receptor repertoire profiling to track responses to a trivalent subunit inactivated influenza vaccine.

For this clonotype: Its antigen target is currently unknown. Possible read error: a much larger clone is one base away.

Findings and caveats that apply to the study as a whole: The authors proposed that each seasonal influenza vaccination may bring in only a limited number of new T cells.

Measured from the cysteine to the phenylalanine, the CDR3 is 13 residues long. The sequence is cut down to CDR3 DNA, 39 bases in frame from base 1. From the germline V gene, CDR1 is KGHSH and CDR2 is LQKENI. Library preparation was by RT-PCR. Reads for this sample came from an Illumina HiSeq 2500. TCRdb passed the public sequencing reads through fastp at Q25 and MiXCR, retaining productive beta sequences. Records with the same CDR3 protein are collapsed into one entry carrying the most frequent genes and DNA. The sample table records over 300,000 distinct CDR3 sequences; less than 25% of these occur just once. Roughly 10% of the sample is held by the ten biggest clonotypes.

The chain links TRBV18 with TRBJ1-5, with the D segment identity uncertain. This clonotype was sampled from a man in his fifties or sixties who received an inactivated influenza vaccine. Donor details come from another sample of the same person, matched by shared clones. The source was PBMCs from blood, collected less than 22 months after vaccination. The CDR3 region reads CASSLKPNQLQHF. The nucleotide sequence reads as follows: TGTGCCAGCTCACTAAAACCGAATCAGCTCCAGCATTTT.